This T cell receptor beta chain was sequenced during a study of T cells in Graves' hyperthyroidism and ophthalmopathy. Amplification of TCR beta CDR3 regions was performed using RNA transcripts as template. The HTBI primer set was used in a first-round RT-PCR of the TCR CDR3. In TCRdb, the multiplex PCR reads were re-called with MiXCR into one record per CDR3 protein. The sample records approximately 370,000 distinct CDR3 sequences, about 15% being singletons. CDR3 length: 16 residues. V lost 5 bases and J 0 bases, leaving 17 bases between the germline ends. The germline V gene has CDR1 DFQATT and CDR2 SNEGSKA (reference sequence).

The origin of this receptor is a woman aged 30 to 39 with Graves' hyperthyroidism that later progressed to Graves' ophthalmopathy. The sample comprised blood. J is TRBJ2-1 and V is TRBV20-1; D assignment may be TRBD1 or TRBD2 (5 bases each). CDR3 coding DNA: TGCAGTGCTCGCGCGGGTGGGGCTAGCTCCTACAATGAGCAGTTCTTC. As protein: CSARAGGASSYNEQFF.